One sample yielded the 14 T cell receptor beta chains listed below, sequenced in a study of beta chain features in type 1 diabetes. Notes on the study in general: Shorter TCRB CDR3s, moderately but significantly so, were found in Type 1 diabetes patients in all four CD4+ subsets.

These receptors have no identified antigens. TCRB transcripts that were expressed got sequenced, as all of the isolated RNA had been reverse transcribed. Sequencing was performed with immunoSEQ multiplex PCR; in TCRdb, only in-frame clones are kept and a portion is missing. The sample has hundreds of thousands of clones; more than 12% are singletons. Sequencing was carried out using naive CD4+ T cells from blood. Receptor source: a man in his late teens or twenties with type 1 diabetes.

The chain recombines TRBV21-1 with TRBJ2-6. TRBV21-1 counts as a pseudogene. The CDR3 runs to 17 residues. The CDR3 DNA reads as TGTGCCAGCAGCAAAGTCCAGGGAGTGTCTGGGGCCAACGTCCTGACTTTC. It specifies CASSKVQGVSGANVLTF.

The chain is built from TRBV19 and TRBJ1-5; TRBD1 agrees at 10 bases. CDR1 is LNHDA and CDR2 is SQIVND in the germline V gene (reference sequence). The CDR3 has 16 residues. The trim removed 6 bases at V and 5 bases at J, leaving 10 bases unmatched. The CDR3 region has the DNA TGTGCCAGTAGACGACTGGACAGGGGGGTTCATCAGCCCCAGCATTTT. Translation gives CASRRLDRGVHQPQHF.

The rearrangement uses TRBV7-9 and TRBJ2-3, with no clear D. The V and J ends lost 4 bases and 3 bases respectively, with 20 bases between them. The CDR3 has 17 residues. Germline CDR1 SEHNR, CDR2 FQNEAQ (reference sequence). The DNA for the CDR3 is TGTGCCAGCAGCTCCAACCAGGCCCGGATTCGGACAGATACGCAGTATTTT. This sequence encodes CASSSNQARIRTDTQYF.

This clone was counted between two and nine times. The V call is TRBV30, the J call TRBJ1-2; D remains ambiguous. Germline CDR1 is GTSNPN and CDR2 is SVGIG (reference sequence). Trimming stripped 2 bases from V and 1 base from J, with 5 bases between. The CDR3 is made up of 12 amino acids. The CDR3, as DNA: TGTGCCTGGAGTTCAGATAACTATGGCTACACCTTC. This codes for CAWSSDNYGYTF.

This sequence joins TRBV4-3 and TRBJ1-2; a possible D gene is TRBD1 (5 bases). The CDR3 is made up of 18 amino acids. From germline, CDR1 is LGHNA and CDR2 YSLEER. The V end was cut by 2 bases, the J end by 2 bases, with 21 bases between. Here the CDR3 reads CASSQKPHGRDSNYGYTF. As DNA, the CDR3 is TGCGCCAGCAGCCAAAAACCCCACGGACGGGACTCCAACTATGGCTACACCTTC.

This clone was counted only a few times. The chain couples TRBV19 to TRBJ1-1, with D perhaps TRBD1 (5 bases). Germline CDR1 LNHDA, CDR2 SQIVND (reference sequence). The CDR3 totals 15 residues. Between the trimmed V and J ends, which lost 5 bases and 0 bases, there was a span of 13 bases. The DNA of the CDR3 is TGTGCCAGTAGTTCCCAGGGATTACTGAACACTGAAGCTTTCTTT. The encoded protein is CASSSQGLLNTEAFF.

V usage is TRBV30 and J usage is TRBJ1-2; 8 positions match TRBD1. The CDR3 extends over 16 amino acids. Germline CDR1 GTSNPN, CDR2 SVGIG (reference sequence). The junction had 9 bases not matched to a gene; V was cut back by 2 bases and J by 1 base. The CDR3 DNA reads TGTGCCTGGAGTCTCGGGACAGGCGAGCTTAACTATGGCTACACCTTC. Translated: CAWSLGTGELNYGYTF.

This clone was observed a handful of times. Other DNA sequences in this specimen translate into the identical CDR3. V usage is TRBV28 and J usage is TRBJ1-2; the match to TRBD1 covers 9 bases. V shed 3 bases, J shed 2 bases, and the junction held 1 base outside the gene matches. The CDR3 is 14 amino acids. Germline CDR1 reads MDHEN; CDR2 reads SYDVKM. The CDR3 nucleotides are TGTGCCAGCAGTTTGGGACAGGGAAACTATGGCTACACCTTC. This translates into CASSLGQGNYGYTF.

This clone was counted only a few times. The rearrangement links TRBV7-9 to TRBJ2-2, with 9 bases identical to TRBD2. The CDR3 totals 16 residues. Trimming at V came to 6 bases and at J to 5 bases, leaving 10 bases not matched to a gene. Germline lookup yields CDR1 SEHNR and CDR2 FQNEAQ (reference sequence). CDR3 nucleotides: TGTGCCAGCAGTCCAAGCGGACTAGCGATTACCGGGGAGCTGTTTTTT. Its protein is CASSPSGLAITGELFF.

In nucleotides, the CDR3 is TGTGCCAGCAGCAAAGTTCGGTGGACAGCGGCGCCCACGGATCAGCCCCAGCATTTT. Translating gives CASSKVRWTAAPTDQPQHF. This chain uses TRBV21-1 with TRBJ1-5; the table names TRBD1, a call not compared with the DNA. TRBV21-1 is a known pseudogene. There are 19 residues in the CDR3.

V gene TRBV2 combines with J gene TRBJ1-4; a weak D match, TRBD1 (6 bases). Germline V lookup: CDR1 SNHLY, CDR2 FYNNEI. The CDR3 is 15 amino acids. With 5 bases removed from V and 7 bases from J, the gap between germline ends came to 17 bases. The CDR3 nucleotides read TGTGCCAGCAGTTATGCCGGGACACGAGGTGAAAAACTGTTTTTT. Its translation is CASSYAGTRGEKLFF.

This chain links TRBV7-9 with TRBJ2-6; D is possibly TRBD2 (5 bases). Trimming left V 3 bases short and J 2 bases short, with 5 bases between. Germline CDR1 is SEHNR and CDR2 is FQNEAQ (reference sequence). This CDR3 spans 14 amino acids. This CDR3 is CASSFGAGANVLTF. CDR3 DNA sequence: TGTGCCAGCAGCTTCGGGGCTGGGGCCAACGTCCTGACTTTC.

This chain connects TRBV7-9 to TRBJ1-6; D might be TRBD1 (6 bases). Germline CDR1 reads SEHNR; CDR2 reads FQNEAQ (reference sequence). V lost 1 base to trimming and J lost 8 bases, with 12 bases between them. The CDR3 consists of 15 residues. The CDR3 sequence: CASSLGQGLDSPLHF. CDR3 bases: TGTGCCAGCAGCTTAGGTCAGGGGTTGGATTCACCCCTCCACTTT. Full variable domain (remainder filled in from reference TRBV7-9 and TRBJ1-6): DTGVSQNPRHKITKRGQNVTFRCDPISEHNRLYWYRQTLGQGPEFLTYFQNEAQLEKSRLLSDRFSAERPKGSFSTLEIQRTEQGDSAMYLCASSLGQGLDSPLHFGNGTRLTVT.

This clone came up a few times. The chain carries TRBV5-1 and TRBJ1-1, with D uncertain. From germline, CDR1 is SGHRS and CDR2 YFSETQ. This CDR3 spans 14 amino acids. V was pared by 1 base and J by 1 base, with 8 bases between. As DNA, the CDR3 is TGCGCCAGCAGCTTGTTTTCAGGGAACACTGAAGCTTTCTTT. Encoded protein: CASSLFSGNTEAFF.